This T cell receptor beta chain was found in a study of T-cell reconstitution after alpha-beta-depleted transplantation in children. A note on this clonotype: One end of the junction varies from germline; a read error may be responsible.

Germline CDR1 and CDR2: LGHDT and YNNKEL (reference sequence). The CDR3 is 17 residues long. Unique molecular identifiers were used in preparing the TCRbeta library. Using its own MiXCR run on the PCR reads, TCRdb lists one record per CDR3 protein. This sample has 70,000 to 95,000 distinct CDR3 sequences, with about 12% found just once. V and J are TRBV3-1 and TRBJ1-6, with a tentative D call TRBD1 (6 bases). The sample was PBMCs from the stem cell graft donor, taken from the stem cell graft. This clonotype was obtained from a human donor who donated a stem cell graft to a child with inherited bone marrow failure. CDR3 sequence: CASTQDQGTFYNSPLHF. The CDR3 DNA is TGTGCCAGCACCCAAGACCAGGGGACCTTCTATAATTCGCCCCTCCACTTT.